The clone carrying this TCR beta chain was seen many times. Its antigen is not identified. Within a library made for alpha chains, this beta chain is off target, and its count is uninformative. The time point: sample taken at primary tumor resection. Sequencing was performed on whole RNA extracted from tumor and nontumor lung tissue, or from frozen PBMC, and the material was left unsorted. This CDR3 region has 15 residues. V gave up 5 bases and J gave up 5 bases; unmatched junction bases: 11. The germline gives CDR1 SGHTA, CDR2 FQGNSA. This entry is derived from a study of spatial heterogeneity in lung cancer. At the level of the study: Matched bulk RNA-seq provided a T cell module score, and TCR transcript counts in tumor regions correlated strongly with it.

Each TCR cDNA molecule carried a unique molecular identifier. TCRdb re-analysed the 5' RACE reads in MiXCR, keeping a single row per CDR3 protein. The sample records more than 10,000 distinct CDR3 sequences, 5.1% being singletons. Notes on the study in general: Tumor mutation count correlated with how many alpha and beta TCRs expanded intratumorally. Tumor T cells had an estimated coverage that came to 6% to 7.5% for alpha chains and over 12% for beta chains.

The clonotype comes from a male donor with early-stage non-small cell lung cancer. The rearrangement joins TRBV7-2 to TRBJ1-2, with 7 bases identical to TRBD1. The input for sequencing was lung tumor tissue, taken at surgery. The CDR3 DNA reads TGTGCCAGCAGCATTACCGGGACAGAGACTTATGGCTACACCTTC. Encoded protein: CASSITGTETYGYTF.